Below are 18 T cell receptor beta chains sequenced from a single sample in a study of glioma-infiltrating T cells. TCR alpha and beta CDR3 regions were amplified from RNA using iRepertoire nested multiplex PCR. Using its own MiXCR run on the multiplex PCR reads, TCRdb lists one record per CDR3 protein. This sample yields under 200,000 distinct CDR3 sequences, of which 32% are seen a single time; 20% belongs to the top ten. Sequenced: glioma tissue, nonneoplastic brain tissue, or PBMCs (not recorded which). The receptors originated from a human donor with low-grade glioma or glioblastoma, undergoing nonglioma brain surgery, or in good health (not recorded which).

The J gene is TRBJ1-2, the V gene TRBV9; D remains ambiguous. Germline V gene sequence: CDR1 SGDLS, CDR2 YYNGEE. The CDR3 runs to 16 residues. V was cut by 0 bases and J by 1 base, with 13 bases left in between. The CDR3 nucleotides are TGTGCCAGCAGCGTAGAGAGGATTTGGCTTAACTATGGCTACACCTTC. Its translation: CASSVERIWLNYGYTF.

This clonotype was picked up many times. J is TRBJ1-2 and V is TRBV6-2 or TRBV6-3; D unclear. The ends were cut back, 7 bases at V and 2 bases at J, with 11 bases in the middle. The CDR3 extends over 13 amino acids. Per germline, CDR1 MNHEY and CDR2 SVGEGT. The CDR3 loop is CASTPDGNYGYTF. The CDR3 nucleotides read TGTGCCAGCACTCCGGACGGAAACTATGGCTACACCTTC.

As for this clonotype: Being one base from a much bigger clone, this may be a read error. A read error is likely, as this CDR3 ends without the conserved phenylalanine or tryptophan. The rearrangement links TRBV4-2 to TRBJ1-2; 10 bases are shared with TRBD1. V gave up 3 bases and J gave up 8 bases; unmatched junction bases: 3. CDR1 and CDR2 (germline): LGHNA, YNFKEQ. This CDR3 spans 13 amino acids. This CDR3 reads CASSHGTGEGYTS. The CDR3, as DNA: TGTGCCAGCAGCCACGGGACAGGGGAGGGCTACACCTCC.

V and J are TRBV9 and TRBJ2-7; 9 bases agree with TRBD2. The CDR3 is 16 amino acids. V lost 0 bases to trimming and J lost 7 bases; unmatched junction nucleotides: 11. The germline CDR1 and CDR2 sequences are SGDLS and YYNGEE. The CDR3 bases are TGTGCCAGCAGCGTAGGAGCTAGCGGGAATTTGGGTGAGCAGTACTTC. It codes for CASSVGASGNLGEQYF.

The sample holds many counts of this clonotype. The chain joins TRBV15 to TRBJ2-5; D remains unclear. V lost 0 bases, J lost 6 bases, and 8 bases lay in between. Germline assignment: CDR1 LNHNV and CDR2 YYDKDF (reference sequence). This CDR3 comprises 13 residues. The CDR3 is CATSRDAYQTQYF. As DNA, the CDR3 is TGTGCCACCAGCAGAGATGCCTATCAGACCCAGTACTTC. Combining the CDR3 with reference TRBV15 and TRBJ2-5 gives the whole variable domain DAMVIQNPRYQVTQFGKPVTLSCSQTLNHNVMYWYQQKSSQAPKLLFHYYDKDFNNEADTPDNFQSRRPNTSFCFLDIRSPGLGDTAMYLCATSRDAYQTQYFGPGTRLLVL.

This clonotype was observed many times. V and J are TRBV19 and TRBJ2-7; 14 nucleotides agree with TRBD2. Germline CDR1 and CDR2: LNHDA and SQIVND (reference sequence). The CDR3 consists of 15 residues. J was trimmed by 3 bases and V by 5 bases; bases with no gene match: 3. CDR3 amino acids: CASSRLAGGGYEQYF. CDR3 DNA sequence: TGTGCCAGTAGTCGACTAGCGGGAGGGGGCTACGAGCAGTACTTC.

To note about this clonotype: The germline gene is not matched at one end of the junction; a read error may be the cause. The rearrangement joins TRBV20-1 to TRBJ2-3, with unresolved D. Germline-derived CDR1 and CDR2 are DFQATT and SNEGSKA (reference sequence). The CDR3 is made up of 11 amino acids. CDR3 sequence: CSVQRPDRQYF. The CDR3 DNA sequence: TGCAGTGTTCAGCGCCCAGATAGGCAGTATTTT.

This clonotype came up many times. This rearrangement joins TRBV6-6 to TRBJ1-3; no clear D. Germline V gene sequence: CDR1 MNHNY, CDR2 SVGAGI (reference sequence). Trimming cost V 0 bases and J 0 bases, with 6 bases left between them. The CDR3 totals 15 residues. DNA of the CDR3: TGTGCCAGCAGTTACTCTCGCCTCTCTGGAAACACCATATATTTT. This sequence encodes CASSYSRLSGNTIYF.

V and J are TRBV2 and TRBJ2-1; TRBD2 aligns across 7 bases. CDR3 size: 15 residues. CDR1 and CDR2 (germline): SNHLY, FYNNEI. With V trimmed by 7 bases and J by 7 bases, 13 bases remained unmatched. The CDR3 DNA reads as TGTGCCAGCATCGATCGGGTCGCGGGAGTTAATGAGCAGTTCTTC. It specifies CASIDRVAGVNEQFF.

This clonotype came up many times. The chain links TRBV6-2 or TRBV6-3 to TRBJ2-1; D is unclear. This CDR3 comprises 15 residues. The V end was cut by 8 bases, the J end by 5 bases, with 19 bases between. Germline V gives CDR1 MNHEY, CDR2 SVGEGT. The CDR3: CASQTRTLNNNEQFF. CDR3 bases: TGTGCCAGCCAAACCCGGACCCTGAATAACAATGAGCAGTTCTTC.

This rearrangement joins TRBV29-1 to TRBJ2-7; D perhaps matches TRBD2 (6 bases). The CDR3 length is 13 residues. CDR1 is SQVTM, CDR2 ANQGSEA, per germline. V was trimmed by 4 bases and J by 1 base, leaving 11 bases between them. CDR3 protein: CSVGTGASYEQYF. Written as DNA, the CDR3 is TGCAGCGTTGGGACGGGAGCTTCCTACGAGCAGTACTTC.

This clonotype has a count of ten or more. The chain recombines TRBV2 with TRBJ1-5, with 8 bases aligning to TRBD1. This CDR3 has 15 residues. Trimming at V came to 1 base and at J to 6 bases, leaving 5 bases not matched to a gene. Germline V CDR1 and CDR2: SNHLY, FYNNEI. Here the CDR3 reads CASSEGQGASQPQHF. As DNA, the CDR3 is TGTGCCAGCAGTGAAGGGCAGGGGGCGAGTCAGCCCCAGCATTTT.

The table lists this clonotype with many counts. This chain connects TRBV7-2 to TRBJ1-1, with D possibly matching TRBD1 (5 bases). Per germline, CDR1 SGHTA and CDR2 FQGNSA. CDR3 length: 13 amino acids. Deletions cut 3 bases from V and 2 bases from J, with 7 bases between. CDR3 bases: TGTGCCAGCAGCTTCCAGGGAAACACTGAAGCTTTCTTT. The encoded protein is CASSFQGNTEAFF.

This clonotype was found many times. This chain connects TRBV7-9 to TRBJ2-1; 9 nucleotides match TRBD2. Germline loops: CDR1 SEHNR, CDR2 FQNEAQ (reference sequence). After removal of 5 bases from V and 7 bases from J, the junction contained 9 bases not matched to a gene. The CDR3 length is 15 residues. CDR3 loop: CASSPRSGSINEQFF. DNA for the CDR3: TGTGCCAGCAGCCCACGTAGCGGGAGTATAAATGAGCAGTTCTTC.

The chain uses TRBV29-1 and TRBJ2-1; 12 nucleotides agree with TRBD2. CDR1 SQVTM and CDR2 ANQGSEA come from the germline V gene. The CDR3 contains 16 residues. The junction had 12 bases not matched to a gene; V was cut back by 4 bases and J by 8 bases. CDR3 sequence reads: CSVGARLAGVFDEQFF. For the CDR3, the DNA is TGCAGCGTTGGAGCTCGACTAGCGGGAGTTTTCGATGAGCAGTTCTTC.

This clonotype has at least ten counts. J is TRBJ2-7 and V is TRBV20-1, with D perhaps matching TRBD2 (6 bases). V was trimmed by 6 bases and J by 7 bases, leaving 10 bases between them. Germline V CDR1 and CDR2: DFQATT, SNEGSKA (reference sequence). This CDR3 comprises 10 residues. The CDR3 reads CSALAEEQYF. CDR3 nucleotide sequence: TGCAGTGCCTTAGCGGAGGAGCAGTACTTC.

This clonotype was counted ten times or more. The V and J genes are TRBV5-1 and TRBJ1-6; the match to TRBD1 covers 9 bases. The CDR3 totals 16 residues. Germline CDR1 reads SGHRS; CDR2 reads YFSETQ. With V trimmed by 4 bases and J by 7 bases, 9 bases remained unmatched. CDR3: CASSDTGGAGNSPLHF. In DNA, the CDR3 is TGCGCCAGCAGCGATACAGGGGGCGCTGGGAATTCACCCCTCCACTTT.

A few counts support this clonotype. The V call is TRBV5-1, the J call TRBJ2-4; D is unclear. There are 13 residues in the CDR3. The V end was cut by 0 bases, the J end by 9 bases, with 10 bases between. Germline values: CDR1 SGHRS, CDR2 YFSETQ. DNA of the CDR3: TGCGCCAGCAGCTTGGCGTGGGCGGCCATTCAGTACTTC. Translated, it gives CASSLAWAAIQYF.